Reported below is one TCR beta chain. What this receptor recognizes is not known. Nothing much larger sits one base from this clone, and base qualities are not available. Another Seattle source contributed samples from volunteer blood donors who had recovered from COVID-19. Whole blood was collected in K2EDTA tubes by collaborating institutions according to the institutions' own protocols. For TCRbeta analysis, collaborator samples were shipped as frozen whole blood, as isolated PBMCs, or as DNA extracted from either sample type. This record comes from a study of blood T cell repertoires in COVID-19 (TCRdb year 2020). Context from the whole study: Collaborator samples came from the United States, Italy and Spain and covered acute and convalescent phases of COVID-19. The material from the prospective study consisted of cDNA or gDNA derived from T cells, B-cell-depleted T cells, or PBMCs. The dataset comprised deeply sampled blood TCRbeta repertoires from subjects exposed to, actively infected with, or recovered from COVID-19. A freely available public database, intended as a resource for researchers studying the immune response to SARS-CoV-2, is where the repertoires were released. Samples were obtained from the ongoing ImmuneRACE study (first 160 participants) and from over a thousand subjects provided by 6 global collaborators. A de-identified subject ID, COVID-19 status, age in years and sex were almost always included in the sample metadata. Where available, HLA class I and class II types were obtained from metadata supplied by the sample provider rather than from assay-based typing. Results and caveats for the whole study, not just this receptor: How much clinical and demographic metadata was included differed by source and by participant, and the metadata was provided uncurated.

CDR1 and CDR2, per the germline V gene, are SGHTA and FQGNSA. A distance of 5 bases separates the germline ends of V and J, which lose 1 base and 2 bases respectively. The cysteine opens and the phenylalanine closes a CDR3 of 13 amino acids. The sequence is cut down to CDR3 DNA, 39 bases in frame from base 1. The immunoSEQ Assay, a bias-controlled multiplex PCR, was used to amplify TCRbeta CDR3 regions from genomic DNA. Per the authors' processing: Nucleated cell counts per sample were estimated from amplification of reference gene primers within the assay. To quantify the absolute abundance of each unique TCRbeta CDR3 rearrangement, sequence reads were collapsed and filtered. For each sample, productive Simpson clonality was calculated as the square root of Simpson's diversity index over productive rearrangements. The clones in this table, taken by TCRdb from immuneACCESS, are in-frame only. Not every clone is retained; where verified, under half of the shortfall comes from an unresolved V gene, and the cause of the rest is unknown. V and J calls and clone size follow that table, whereas D and trimming were derived from the DNA. Present in this sample are approximately 240,000 clones, roughly 90% of which were seen just once. The ten largest make up under 2.5% of the sample.

This TCR derives from a woman in her forties who had recovered from COVID-19. The chain couples TRBV7-2 to TRBJ2-5, with a weak D call of TRBD2 (5 bases match). Source material: peripheral blood. CDR3 sequence: CASSLERQETQYF. The DNA is TGTGCCAGCAGCTTAGAGCGGCAAGAGACCCAGTACTTC. When the CDR3 is completed using the reference TRBV7-2 and TRBJ2-5 genes on either side, the full variable domain is GAGVSQSPSNKVTEKGKDVELRCDPISGHTALYWYRQSLGQGLEFLIYFQGNSAPDKSGLPSDRFSAERTGGSVSTLTIQRTQQEDSAVYLCASSLERQETQYFGPGTRLLVL.